The 27 T cell receptor beta chains below come from one sample, sequenced in a study of CD8 T cells in Susac syndrome. cDNA came from roughly 0.47 to 1 ug RNA primed by random hexamers. One entry per CDR3 protein results from TCRdb running MiXCR on the immunoSEQ multiplex PCR reads. The repertoire consists of 150,000 to 200,000 distinct CDR3 sequences, with roughly 95% occurring once and the leading ten covering around 0.13%. Source material: CD4+ T cells from PBMCs. These receptors were obtained from a human donor in good health.

V and J are TRBV3-1 and TRBJ2-3; 7 nucleotides line up with TRBD2. Germline V gene lookup returns CDR1 LGHDT and CDR2 YNNKEL (reference sequence). V shed 2 bases, J shed 2 bases, and the junction held 7 bases outside the gene matches. The CDR3 has 16 residues. The CDR3, as DNA: TGTGCCAGCAGCCAAAACACGGGACTACTCACAGATACGCAGTATTTT. This encodes CASSQNTGLLTDTQYF.

The chain joins TRBV20-1 to TRBJ1-3; D is ambiguous. The CDR3 loop spans 13 amino acids. The germline V gene has CDR1 DFQATT and CDR2 SNEGSKA (reference sequence). V gave up 5 bases and J gave up 4 bases, with 12 bases separating them. The CDR3 nucleotides are TGCAGTGCTTTTCTTACTCTCGGAAACACCATATATTTT. It specifies CSAFLTLGNTIYF.

The chain recombines TRBV12-3 or TRBV12-4 with TRBJ2-7; D call uncertain. The CDR3 spans 12 residues. V was trimmed by 3 bases and J by 6 bases, leaving 9 bases between them. In DNA, the CDR3 is TGTGCCAGCAGTTTCTATCTCACCGAGCAGTACTTC. Translation gives CASSFYLTEQYF.

The rearrangement uses TRBV7-3 and TRBJ2-1, with 9 bases matching TRBD2. Germline V gene sequence: CDR1 SGHTA, CDR2 FQGTGA. Trimming cost V 5 bases and J 9 bases; bases outside gene matches: 11. The CDR3 is 15 amino acids. For the CDR3, the DNA is TGTGCCAGCAGCCCAATAGCGGGGGCGGTAGGTGAGCAGTTCTTC. Its protein product is CASSPIAGAVGEQFF.

This sequence joins TRBV29-1 and TRBJ1-5; D is perhaps TRBD1 (6 bases). Trimming pared 6 bases from V and 0 bases from J, leaving 15 bases between. Germline loops: CDR1 SQVTM, CDR2 ANQGSEA. CDR3 size: 15 residues. Here the CDR3 reads CSVGLTGDSNQPQHF. CDR3 nucleotide sequence: TGCAGCGTGGGACTGACAGGCGATAGCAATCAGCCCCAGCATTTT.

The genes are TRBV12-3 or TRBV12-4 and TRBJ2-5, with 9 bases matching TRBD2. Trimming cost V 5 bases and J 5 bases; bases outside gene matches: 9. This CDR3 region has 15 residues. The chain's CDR3 is CASSTGTSLVETQYF. The CDR3 region has the DNA TGTGCCAGCAGTACCGGGACTAGCTTAGTCGAGACCCAGTACTTC.

The rearrangement uses TRBV9 and TRBJ1-1; 7 bases line up with TRBD1. The CDR3 covers 14 residues. J lost 7 bases, V lost 0 bases, and 6 bases had no gene match. Germline lookup yields CDR1 SGDLS and CDR2 YYNGEE. The CDR3 here is CASSVGQGEGEAFF. The DNA for the CDR3 is TGTGCCAGCAGCGTAGGACAGGGAGAGGGTGAAGCTTTCTTT.

This clonotype has only one observation. The chain employs TRBV7-9 and TRBJ2-1; 12 bases map to TRBD2. The CDR3 has 15 residues. After removal of 6 bases from V and 5 bases from J, the junction contained 5 bases not matched to a gene. Germline V gene data show CDR1 as SEHNR and CDR2 as FQNEAQ (reference sequence). In nucleotides, the CDR3 is TGTGCCAGCAGGCCTAGCGGGGGGGCCGACAATGAGCAGTTCTTC. This gives the protein CASRPSGGADNEQFF.

This rearrangement joins TRBV23-1 to TRBJ1-6, with D possibly being TRBD1 (5 bases). Being an ORF, TRBV23-1 has a function that is uncertain. The CDR3 is made up of 16 amino acids. Trimming pared 6 bases from V and 1 base from J, leaving 13 bases between. The CDR3 loop reads CASRPQGESYNSPLHF. In DNA form, the CDR3 reads TGCGCCAGCAGACCCCAGGGAGAGTCCTATAATTCACCCCTCCACTTT.

The chain joins TRBV7-2 to TRBJ2-3; 15 bases agree with TRBD2. The trim removed 3 bases at V and 5 bases at J, leaving 3 bases unmatched. Germline-derived CDR1 and CDR2 are SGHTA and FQGNSA. The CDR3 has 16 residues. The CDR3 is CASSFGTSGGKDTQYF. The CDR3, as DNA: TGTGCCAGCAGCTTCGGGACTAGCGGGGGGAAAGATACGCAGTATTTT.

This clonotype was recorded only once. The chain uses TRBV29-1 and TRBJ2-5; 8 bases match TRBD1. Per germline, CDR1 SQVTM and CDR2 ANQGSEA. The trim removed 5 bases at V and 14 bases at J, leaving 16 bases unmatched. The CDR3 is 13 residues long. CDR3 loop: CSVREVGQAVSYF. As DNA, the CDR3 is TGCAGCGTTAGAGAGGTGGGACAGGCCGTAAGCTACTTC.

Worth noting for this clonotype: An end of the junction differs from the germline gene, which may be a read error. This sequence joins TRBV6-2 or TRBV6-3 and TRBJ2-3; D gene uncertain. The germline V gene encodes CDR1 MNHEY and CDR2 SVGEGT. The CDR3 is 15 residues long. CDR3 DNA: TGTGCCAGCAGTTACAGGTGGGGTAACACAGATACGCAGTACTTT. It is translated as CASSYRWGNTDTQYF.

The rearrangement joins TRBV12-3 or TRBV12-4 to TRBJ2-5; tentative D call: TRBD2 (5 bases). The length of the CDR3 is 16 residues. The germline V and J ends were trimmed by 1 base and 4 bases, with 16 bases remaining between them. The CDR3 DNA follows: TGTGCCAGCAGTTTAGGCGTCGGGCTAGCCAGAGAGACCCAGTACTTC. Protein product: CASSLGVGLARETQYF.

This clonotype was seen only once. The chain links TRBV5-1 to TRBJ2-3, with a weak D call TRBD2 (6 bases). Trimming removed 5 bases at V and 5 bases at J, with 15 bases between. The germline V gene encodes CDR1 SGHRS and CDR2 YFSETQ. This CDR3 region has 14 residues. The CDR3 sequence: CASREGRALDTQYF. CDR3 bases: TGCGCCAGCAGGGAGGGCCGAGCCTTAGATACGCAGTATTTT.

This rearrangement joins TRBV4-2 to TRBJ1-6; the D is unclear. V was pared by 1 base and J by 10 bases, with 11 bases between. The length of the CDR3 is 14 residues. Germline CDR1 reads LGHNA; CDR2 reads YNFKEQ. CDR3 sequence (DNA): TGTGCCAGCAGCCAAGCCGGAGGTGACTCACCCCTCCACTTT. Amino acids: CASSQAGGDSPLHF.

This clonotype was observed once. The CDR3 sequence: CSVKWTGGLQAFF. Here the CDR3 DNA reads TGCAGCGTTAAGTGGACAGGGGGTCTCCAAGCTTTCTTT. The chain joins TRBV29-1 to TRBJ1-1; 10 nucleotides match TRBD1. This CDR3 is 13 amino acids long. Trimming took 5 bases from V and 9 from J; bases not matched to a gene: 9. CDR1 and CDR2 (germline): SQVTM, ANQGSEA.

The V call is TRBV5-1, the J call TRBJ2-7; 7 bases are shared with TRBD1. V shed 2 bases, J shed 0 bases, and the junction held 8 bases outside the gene matches. Per the germline V gene, CDR1 is SGHRS and CDR2 is YFSETQ. The CDR3 consists of 16 residues. The CDR3 bases are TGCGCCAGCAGCTTTTTGGACAGGTTCCACTCCTACGAGCAGTACTTC. Translated, it gives CASSFLDRFHSYEQYF.

The gene calls are TRBV20-1 and TRBJ1-5; 7 bases are a match to TRBD1. The CDR3 covers 16 residues. Germline V gene data show CDR1 as DFQATT and CDR2 as SNEGSKA (reference sequence). The ends lost 0 bases at V and 2 bases at J; junction bases unmatched: 7. This chain's CDR3 is CSARDTYRGGNQPQHF. The CDR3 DNA follows: TGCAGTGCTAGAGACACCTACAGGGGTGGCAATCAGCCCCAGCATTTT.

This clonotype is a singleton in its sample. The chain employs TRBV10-3 and TRBJ1-6; D may be TRBD1 (5 bases). CDR3 length equals 16 residues. V was pared by 0 bases and J by 10 bases, with 16 bases between. Germline V gives CDR1 ENHRY, CDR2 SYGVKD. CDR3 sequence: CAISESGLQGGSPLHF. CDR3 coding DNA: TGTGCCATCAGTGAGTCGGGCCTGCAGGGAGGGTCACCCCTCCACTTT.

The rearrangement joins TRBV20-1 to TRBJ2-5; TRBD1 matches 10 bases. V was clipped by 3 bases and J by 5 bases; unmatched bases: 12. Germline CDR1 reads DFQATT; CDR2 reads SNEGSKA (reference sequence). CDR3 length: 16 residues. CDR3 sequence (DNA): TGCAGTGCTAGTGGGTCTGACAGGGGGCGTCAGGAGACCCAGTACTTC. Translation: CSASGSDRGRQETQYF.

In DNA, the CDR3 is TGTGCCAGCAGTTTAAAAGGACAGGGCACCGGGGAGCTGTTTTTT. It is translated as CASSLKGQGTGELFF. V usage is TRBV27 and J usage is TRBJ2-2; the match to TRBD1 covers 8 bases. The CDR3 runs to 15 residues. CDR1 is MNHEY, CDR2 SMNVEV, per germline (reference sequence). After removal of 2 bases from V and 4 bases from J, the junction contained 3 bases not matched to a gene.

V is TRBV19 and J is TRBJ1-1; D gene uncertain. From germline, CDR1 is LNHDA and CDR2 SQIVND (reference sequence). This CDR3 has 14 residues. Trimming took off 7 bases at V and 6 bases at J, with 18 bases between the two ends. The CDR3 DNA sequence: TGTGCCAGTACTCCGGCCTCAACCTGGGCTGAAGCTTTCTTT. Translating gives CASTPASTWAEAFF.

The chain combines TRBV3-1 with TRBJ1-2, with unresolved D. This CDR3 region has 14 residues. V was clipped by 0 bases and J by 8 bases, with 13 bases between them. CDR1 and CDR2 from the germline V gene are LGHDT and YNNKEL (reference sequence). The CDR3 loop is CASSQDVAARGYTF. The CDR3 coding sequence is TGTGCCAGCAGCCAAGATGTGGCAGCTAGAGGCTACACCTTC.

The chain carries TRBV5-4 and TRBJ2-7; 7 nucleotides agree with TRBD1. Trimming removed 2 bases from V and 0 bases from J; junction bases left unmatched: 5. The CDR3 covers 15 residues. Germline CDR1 reads SGHNT; CDR2 reads YYREEE (reference sequence). The CDR3 here is CASSFGRDSSYEQYF. In nucleotides, the CDR3 is TGTGCCAGCAGCTTCGGCAGGGACAGCTCCTACGAGCAGTACTTC.

The chain joins TRBV15 to TRBJ2-2; D might be TRBD2 (5 bases). CDR3 size: 16 residues. CDR1 is LNHNV, CDR2 YYDKDF, per germline (reference sequence). Trimming took off 1 base at V and 4 bases at J, with 13 bases between the two ends. CDR3 nucleotides: TGTGCCACCAGCAGAGGAGGGAATTATGGCACCGGGGAGCTGTTTTTT. Amino acid sequence: CATSRGGNYGTGELFF.

V usage is TRBV29-1 and J usage is TRBJ2-1, with no clear D. CDR1 SQVTM and CDR2 ANQGSEA come from the germline V gene. CDR3 length equals 14 residues. V lost 3 bases and J lost 5, with 14 bases in between. CDR3 sequence (DNA): TGCAGCGTTGAGGCTCCTATTCCCCACAATGAGCAGTTCTTC. Translating gives CSVEAPIPHNEQFF.

The chain links TRBV2 to TRBJ1-1; D ambiguous. Germline V lookup: CDR1 SNHLY, CDR2 FYNNEI. V was cut by 3 bases and J by 10 bases, with 15 bases left in between. The CDR3 contains 13 residues. CDR3 bases: TGTGCCAGCAGTGATAACCTGGACTGGGCAGCTTTCTTT. It translates to CASSDNLDWAAFF.